The entry below gives a single T cell receptor beta chain sequence along with its context. The data belong to a study of blood T cell repertoires in COVID-19. About the research overall: Some COVID-19 samples were acute and others convalescent; all came from the United States, Italy and Spain. T cells, B-cell-depleted T cells, or PBMCs provided the cDNA or gDNA that served as material.

Original processing notes: Amplifying reference gene primers gave estimates of nucleated cell counts. TCRdb's table, derived via immunoSEQ multiplex PCR, lists solely in-frame clones and lacks some. D and trimming were read from the DNA, whereas the V and J calls and clone size are those reported in that table. The data show about 270,000 clones, approximately 82% seen once. The sequence was collected from a woman between 18 and 29 years old with acute or convalescent COVID-19. The sample comprised peripheral blood.

Here the CDR3 DNA reads TGTGCCAGCAGCTTAGGAGGACAACGAGAGACCCAGTACTTC. Protein sequence: CASSLGGQRETQYF. The V call is TRBV7-9, the J call TRBJ2-5, with a tentative D call TRBD1 (5 bases). V was trimmed by 1 base and J by 4 bases, leaving 10 bases between them. CDR1 is SEHNR and CDR2 is FQNEAQ in the germline V gene (reference sequence). The CDR3 consists of 14 residues.